A selection of T cell receptor beta chains follows, all from one sample in a study of blood T cell repertoires in COVID-19. Method: immunoSEQ multiplex PCR; TCRdb's copy keeps in-frame clones and lacks some. The repertoire includes approximately 180,000 clones, approximately 80% of them detected once, and 17% sits in the top ten. The sequencing input was PBMCs or T cells enriched from blood (not recorded which). These receptor sequences come from a woman between 45 and 60 years old who had recovered from COVID-19. The CDR3 runs from the conserved cysteine through the conserved F or W. The order of the fields is J gene, D gene, clone size, V gene, CDR3 protein. The D gene is left open where the match is weak. Clone sizes are given selectively: once, few, many, or a class where the clone is expanded.

TRBJ2-7 - few TRBV5-1 CASSLSGLSYEQYF
TRBJ2-1 TRBD2 - TRBV7-2 CASSPTGTSGWYEQFF
TRBJ2-3 TRBD1 - TRBV6-5 CASSTWTGATDTQYF
TRBJ1-6 TRBD1 - TRBV27 CASSLVGQGRSPLHF
TRBJ2-2 - - TRBV11-3 CASSLAPGIGGELFF
TRBJ2-1 - - TRBV19 CASSKTGWVYNEQFF
TRBJ2-7 - - TRBV18 CASSPPTYEQYF
TRBJ2-3 TRBD2 - TRBV10-3 CAIRPAGVSTDTQYF
TRBJ2-7 TRBD2 - TRBV11-2 CASSSGRAGRGEQYF
TRBJ2-3 TRBD2 - TRBV15 CATSRASGGGTDTQYF
TRBJ1-6 TRBD1 - TRBV27 CASSPMGRGSYNSPLHF
TRBJ2-2 - - TRBV7-2 CASSWRNTGELFF
TRBJ2-1 TRBD2 - TRBV9 CASSVGFGTSLGEQFF
TRBJ1-5 - - TRBV18 CASSLTEEQPQHF
TRBJ1-2 TRBD1 few TRBV2 CASSRDRGRANYGYTF
TRBJ2-7 TRBD1 - TRBV28 CASSLGPGQGYEQYF
TRBJ1-2 TRBD1 once TRBV19 CASSIGGGRTGYGYTF
TRBJ2-7 TRBD2 - TRBV19 CASRIVGEGLYEQYF
TRBJ1-5 TRBD1 - TRBV24-1 CATSDTGQGLNQPQHF
TRBJ1-5 - - TRBV5-4 CASSLAGSNQPQHF
TRBJ2-1 - - TRBV6-5 CASNPSSYNEQFF
TRBJ2-2 - - TRBV5-5 CASSKQEQSSNTGELFF
TRBJ2-1 TRBD1 - TRBV5-8 CASSLTGGYEQFF
TRBJ2-2 - few TRBV11-3 CASSSFNTGELFF
TRBJ2-1 TRBD2 - TRBV29-1 CSVGRGTSGRTPEQFF
TRBJ2-1 TRBD1 - TRBV19 CASSPLDRGYNEQFF
TRBJ1-3 - - TRBV5-1 CASSLAASSGNTIYF
TRBJ2-1 - once TRBV19 CASSIEVGGLYNEQFF
TRBJ1-2 - few TRBV6-1 CASSDRDFGYGYTF
TRBJ1-2 - - TRBV3-1/TRBV3-2 CASSHAWDNRFNYGYTF
TRBJ2-7 TRBD2 - TRBV4-2 CASSQGLADYEQYF
TRBJ2-7 TRBD1 few TRBV6-1 CASSEGANRGYF
TRBJ2-7 TRBD1 - TRBV7-9 CASSWAGGREQYF
TRBJ2-4 TRBD1 - TRBV29-1 CSVTTGSRNIQYF
TRBJ1-5 - - TRBV7-8 CASSWQGNQPQHF
TRBJ2-7 - few TRBV27 CASSLGWGQYEQYF
TRBJ1-1 TRBD1 - TRBV10-3 CAIRDRENTEAFF
TRBJ1-5 - - TRBV6-2/TRBV6-3 CASSYSGRGNQPQHF
TRBJ2-3 - - TRBV5-6 CASSPTDWADTQYF
TRBJ1-1 TRBD1 once TRBV7-8 CASRYTPDRDTEAFF
TRBJ1-5 TRBD1 - TRBV27 CASRPGQRNQPQHF
TRBJ2-7 TRBD1 - TRBV9 CASSVDRGTYEQYF
TRBJ2-5 TRBD2 - TRBV2 CASRVAGVAETQYF
TRBJ1-2 - - TRBV7-6 CASSPQPRNGYTF
TRBJ2-1 TRBD1 - TRBV6-5 CASSLTGLAYNEQFF
TRBJ2-1 TRBD1 - TRBV6-1 CASSEGGTGTYEQFF
TRBJ1-2 TRBD1 - TRBV19 CASSISGQGARGYTF
TRBJ2-1 TRBD2 - TRBV5-1 CASSLEREGNEQFF
TRBJ2-1 TRBD2 - TRBV10-1 CASSDPSGGYNEQFF
TRBJ1-2 TRBD1 many TRBV10-3 CAISGDRGRNQTSLYTF
TRBJ2-7 TRBD1 - TRBV7-3 CASSLGTGTEQYF
TRBJ2-3 - few TRBV3-1/TRBV3-2 CASSRVGPSSTDTQYF
TRBJ2-7 TRBD2 few TRBV29-1 CSAQTGTSGIPQYF